Shown below are 16 T cell receptor beta chains from a single sample sequenced in a study of cytomegalovirus exposure and HLA in healthy donors. The protocol was immunoSEQ multiplex PCR, while the TCRdb copy is restricted to in-frame clones and leaves out a portion. Of about 160,000 clones listed, about nine tenths are singletons. Sequenced: PBMCs. The origin of the receptors is a man between 18 and 29 years old in good health and CMV-seropositive.

This CDR3 reads CASFPPGEQFF. The CDR3 nucleotides are TGTGCCAGCTTCCCGCCGGGTGAGCAGTTCTTC. V usage is TRBV7-9 and J usage is TRBJ2-1; D unresolved. Germline V gene lookup returns CDR1 SEHNR and CDR2 FQNEAQ (reference sequence). Trimming took 8 bases from V and 9 from J, leaving 11 bases between them. CDR3 length equals 11 residues.

Notes on this clone: A read error may produce the germline difference seen at one junction end. In DNA form, the CDR3 reads TGTGCTAGCAGCAAGCGTCAGGACAGGGTTTCCTACGAGCAGTACTTC. Translation: CASSKRQDRVSYEQYF. The genes are TRBV7-7 and TRBJ2-7; TRBD1 matches at 8 bases. This CDR3 has 16 amino acids. From germline, CDR1 is SSHAT and CDR2 FNYEAQ (reference sequence).

This clone appeared once. V usage is TRBV18 and J usage is TRBJ1-2; possibly TRBD1 for D (5 bases). CDR3 length equals 16 residues. V shed 3 bases and J shed 7 bases, with 21 bases lying between them. The germline V gene encodes CDR1 KGHSH and CDR2 LQKENI. CDR3 region: CASSPGSLGGPGGYTF. In DNA, the CDR3 is TGTGCCAGCTCACCCGGTTCCCTGGGGGGTCCTGGTGGCTACACCTTC.

The V gene is TRBV6-5, the J gene TRBJ2-6; unclear D gene. Per germline, CDR1 MNHEY and CDR2 SVGAGI. The CDR3 has 13 residues. V shed 4 bases and J shed 4 bases, with 5 bases lying between them. CDR3 loop: CASSSLGANVLTF. CDR3 bases: TGTGCCAGCAGTTCTTTAGGGGCCAACGTCCTGACTTTC.

This clone was seen only a few times. This specimen includes other DNA sequences encoding the same CDR3. The DNA of the CDR3 is TGTGCCAGCAGTGGGGCGGGGTATAGCAATCAGCCCCAGCATTTT. Protein sequence: CASSGAGYSNQPQHF. The V call is TRBV2, the J call TRBJ1-5, with D hard to call. V gave up 4 bases and J gave up 0 bases, with 10 bases separating them. The germline V gene has CDR1 SNHLY and CDR2 FYNNEI. This CDR3 has 15 amino acids.

The V gene is TRBV29-1, the J gene TRBJ2-2; D might be TRBD2 (7 bases). The germline gives CDR1 SQVTM, CDR2 ANQGSEA. The CDR3 sequence is 15 residues long. V lost 3 bases and J 0 bases, leaving 11 bases between the germline ends. CDR3 region: CSVEGGASNTGELFF. In nucleotides, the CDR3 is TGCAGCGTTGAGGGGGGGGCCTCGAACACCGGGGAGCTGTTTTTT.

This chain joins TRBV11-2 and TRBJ2-3, with TRBD2 as a possible D gene (7 bases). The V end lost 1 base, the J end lost 1 base, and 12 bases lay between the germline ends. The CDR3 is 16 amino acids. Germline CDR1 SGHAT, CDR2 FQNNGV. The CDR3 DNA sequence: TGTGCCAGCAGCTTAGGAGGGGGGGTCGGCACAGATACGCAGTATTTT. Translating it yields CASSLGGGVGTDTQYF.

This rearrangement joins TRBV11-3 to TRBJ2-3; D may be TRBD2 (5 bases). The germline V gene has CDR1 SGHNT and CDR2 YENEEA. The CDR3 contains 17 residues. The V end was cut by 1 base, the J end by 6 bases, with 20 bases between. For the CDR3, the DNA is TGTGCCAGCAGCTTAGTTCTCTCGGTGGAGAGGGCGGATACGCAGTATTTT. This sequence encodes CASSLVLSVERADTQYF.

This rearrangement joins TRBV11-2 to TRBJ1-2, with unresolved D. Germline V CDR1 and CDR2: SGHAT, FQNNGV. The CDR3 is 13 amino acids. Trimming stripped 9 bases from V and 3 bases from J, with 14 bases between. CDR3 DNA sequence: TGTGCCAGTGGAGCGACCTGGGACTATGGCTACACCTTC. This encodes CASGATWDYGYTF.

The V gene is TRBV4-1, the J gene TRBJ2-7; 9 bases agree with TRBD2. V lost 0 bases and J lost 3; bases outside the gene matches: 3. CDR1 is MGHRA, CDR2 YSYEKL, per germline. CDR3 length equals 15 residues. The CDR3 protein is CASSQEWTSVYEQYF. CDR3 bases: TGCGCCAGCAGCCAAGAATGGACTAGCGTCTACGAGCAGTACTTC.

This chain links TRBV7-3 with TRBJ2-5; D is perhaps TRBD2 (5 bases). The CDR3 contains 12 residues. The germline V and J ends were trimmed by 2 bases and 5 bases, with 6 bases remaining between them. Germline V gives CDR1 SGHTA, CDR2 FQGTGA. The CDR3, as DNA: TGTGCCAGCAGCTTAGAGCGGGAGACCCAGTACTTC. Translated: CASSLERETQYF.

This clone has just one count. The V call is TRBV9, the J call TRBJ2-5; a weak D match, TRBD1 (5 bases). The V end was cut by 0 bases, the J end by 4 bases, with 13 bases between. The CDR3 is made up of 15 amino acids. Germline CDR1 is SGDLS and CDR2 is YYNGEE. The CDR3 nucleotides read TGTGCCAGCAGCGTAGCATCAATGGGGCTAGAGACCCAGTACTTC. Its translation: CASSVASMGLETQYF. Together with reference TRBV9 and TRBJ2-5, the CDR3 gives the full variable domain: DSGVTQTPKHLITATGQRVTLRCSPRSGDLSVYWYQQSLDQGLQFLIQYYNGEERAKGNILERFSAQQFPDLHSELNLSSLELGDSALYFCASSVASMGLETQYFGPGTRLLVL.

V and J are TRBV27 and TRBJ1-2; 8 positions agree with TRBD1. The CDR3 runs to 13 residues. With V trimmed by 5 bases and J by 4 bases, 3 bases remained unmatched. Looked up from germline, CDR1 is MNHEY and CDR2 is SMNVEV (reference sequence). CDR3 protein: CASSPDRVYGYTF. The CDR3 bases are TGTGCCAGCAGTCCGGACAGGGTCTATGGCTACACCTTC.

V is TRBV2 and J is TRBJ1-5; 7 bases agree with TRBD1. The V gene's germline CDR1 is SNHLY and CDR2 FYNNEI. There are 15 residues in the CDR3. J lost 4 bases, V lost 5 bases, and 8 bases had no gene match. CDR3 region: CASSSGTVNNQPQHF. The CDR3 DNA is TGTGCCAGCAGTTCAGGGACAGTCAATAATCAGCCCCAGCATTTT.

This chain links TRBV2 with TRBJ1-2, with 7 bases aligning to TRBD1. This CDR3 comprises 14 residues. The germline V gene has CDR1 SNHLY and CDR2 FYNNEI. The V gene end was trimmed by 1 base and the J gene end by 4 bases; junction bases not matched to a gene: 3. The CDR3 DNA follows: TGTGCCAGCAGTGAAGACAGGGGAGCCTATGGCTACACCTTC. Amino acids: CASSEDRGAYGYTF. Full variable domain (outside the CDR3, taken from reference TRBV2 and TRBJ1-2): EPEVTQTPSHQVTQMGQEVILRCVPISNHLYFYWYRQILGQKVEFLVSFYNNEISEKSEIFDDQFSVERPDGSNFTLKIRSTKLEDSAMYFCASSEDRGAYGYTFGSGTRLTVV.

This sequence joins TRBV6-5 and TRBJ1-5; 9 bases are a match to TRBD1. The V gene's germline CDR1 is MNHEY and CDR2 SVGAGI. V dropped 5 bases and J dropped 4; count of bases not matched to a gene: 6. The CDR3 contains 15 residues. In DNA form, the CDR3 reads TGTGCCAGCAGTACCACAGGGGGCTATAATCAGCCCCAGCATTTT. It translates to CASSTTGGYNQPQHF.